These 19 T cell receptor beta chains came from one sample sequenced in a study of T cells after yellow fever vaccination. TCRdb redid the calling of the 5' RACE reads with MiXCR, one entry per CDR3 protein. The data show about 210,000 distinct CDR3 sequences, approximately 3% seen once. The sequencing here drew on CD4+ T cells sorted from PBMCs, taken 10 days after the yellow fever booster vaccination. These receptor sequences come from a man between 18 and 29 years old who received the YFV17D yellow fever vaccine.

This clonotype came up many times. The chain couples TRBV20-1 to TRBJ2-1; D could derive from TRBD1 or TRBD2 (6 bases each). V lost 5 bases to trimming and J lost 2 bases, with 13 bases between them. The germline V gene encodes CDR1 DFQATT and CDR2 SNEGSKA (reference sequence). The length of the CDR3 is 14 residues. In DNA form, the CDR3 reads TGCAGTGCTTGGGGGGCTGCAACCTACAATGAGCAGTTCTTC. Translated, it gives CSAWGAATYNEQFF.

In its sample, this clonotype was seen a few times. This chain links TRBV6-5 with TRBJ1-6; no definite D call. The CDR3 is 14 residues long. Per germline, CDR1 MNHEY and CDR2 SVGAGI. V lost 6 bases and J lost 6, with 12 bases in between. The CDR3 bases are TGTGCCAGCAGCACGGACGGACCTAATTCACCCCTCCACTTT. This sequence encodes CASSTDGPNSPLHF.

This clonotype turned up a few times. The chain joins TRBV19 to TRBJ2-2; 8 nucleotides line up with TRBD1. With V trimmed by 4 bases and J by 2 bases, 3 bases remained unmatched. CDR1 LNHDA and CDR2 SQIVND come from the germline V gene (reference sequence). CDR3 size: 15 residues. Written as DNA, the CDR3 is TGTGCCAGTAGTACCACAGGGGGAAACACCGGGGAGCTGTTTTTT. Protein sequence: CASSTTGGNTGELFF.

This clonotype was picked up a small number of times. V is TRBV5-4 and J is TRBJ2-5, with D hard to call. The CDR3 has 12 amino acids. V lost 5 bases, J lost 5 bases, and 10 bases lay in between. In germline, CDR1 is SGHNT, CDR2 YYREEE (reference sequence). CDR3 region: CASSGPRETQYF. The CDR3 coding sequence is TGTGCCAGCAGTGGACCAAGGGAGACCCAGTACTTC.

Points on this clonotype: One junction end does not reproduce the germline sequence, and a read error may be involved. The chain combines TRBV12-5 with TRBJ2-1; 10 bases agree with TRBD1. The germline gives CDR1 LGHNT, CDR2 FRNRAP. This CDR3 spans 17 amino acids. CDR3 coding DNA: TGTGCTAGTGGTTACGACCGGACAGGGGGTACCTACAATGTGCAGTTCTTC. Its protein product is CASGYDRTGGTYNVQFF. Supplemented by reference TRBV12-5 and TRBJ2-1, the full variable domain reads DARVTQTPRHKVTEMGQEVTMRCQPILGHNTVFWYRQTMMQGLELLAYFRNRAPLDDSGMPKDRFSAEMPDATLATLKIQPSEPRDSAVYFCASGYDRTGGTYNVQFFGPGTRLTVL.

This clonotype was recorded a few times. The chain joins TRBV5-4 to TRBJ1-1; 8 bases fit TRBD1. Germline CDR1 and CDR2: SGHNT and YYREEE (reference sequence). With V trimmed by 0 bases and J by 7 bases, 5 bases remained unmatched. CDR3 length: 14 residues. DNA of the CDR3: TGTGCCAGCAGCTTGGCCCAGGGGGCGGATGAAGCTTTCTTT. Its protein product is CASSLAQGADEAFF. Drawing the rest from reference TRBV5-4 and TRBJ1-1, the complete variable domain is ETGVTQSPTHLIKTRGQQVTLRCSSQSGHNTVSWYQQALGQGPQFIFQYYREEENGRGNFPPRFSGLQFPNYSSELNVNALELDDSALYLCASSLAQGADEAFFGQGTRLTVV.

This clonotype was seen more than once but under ten times. The chain recombines TRBV12-3 or TRBV12-4 with TRBJ2-2; D possibly matches TRBD1 or TRBD2 (6 bases each). This CDR3 is built from 14 residues. The V and J ends lost 10 bases and 4 bases respectively, with 16 bases between them. The CDR3 here is CATSWGARTGELFF. In DNA, the CDR3 is TGTGCCACCTCGTGGGGGGCGCGCACCGGGGAGCTGTTTTTT.

This clonotype was seen more than once but under ten times. V gene TRBV7-9 combines with J gene TRBJ2-1, with 9 bases matching TRBD1. The germline gives CDR1 SEHNR, CDR2 FQNEAQ (reference sequence). With 4 bases clipped from V and 10 bases from J, the junction kept 5 bases outside the gene matches. CDR3 size: 13 residues. CDR3 DNA: TGTGCCAGCAGCTCCCAACAGGGGGCCGAGCAGTTCTTC. Protein product: CASSSQQGAEQFF.

This clonotype has a count of ten or more. The chain has TRBV4-3 and TRBJ1-2, with D unclear. Germline-derived CDR1 and CDR2 are LGHNA and YSLEER. V lost 0 bases and J lost 2, with 4 bases in between. The CDR3 runs 13 residues. This CDR3 is CASSQDNNYGYTF. DNA for the CDR3: TGCGCCAGCAGCCAAGATAACAACTATGGCTACACCTTC.

The rearrangement links TRBV20-1 to TRBJ1-2, with D maybe TRBD1 (6 bases). CDR1 and CDR2 (germline): DFQATT, SNEGSKA (reference sequence). This CDR3 spans 15 amino acids. Deletions cut 3 bases from V and 7 bases from J, with 21 bases between. CDR3 coding DNA: TGCAGTGCTAGTGGTTCAGCCCGGGGGGCTGGTGGCTACACCTTC. Amino acid sequence: CSASGSARGAGGYTF.

The sample holds many counts of this clonotype. A read error may account for a junction end that differs from germline. The V call is TRBV5-1, the J call TRBJ2-6; D perhaps matches TRBD2 (5 bases). This CDR3 has 15 residues. Germline loops: CDR1 SGHRS, CDR2 YFSETQ. The CDR3 is CASSLGGGGANVLTF. The CDR3 region has the DNA TGTGCCAGCAGCTTAGGAGGCGGTGGGGCCAACGTCCTGACTTTC.

In its sample, this clonotype was seen many times. V is TRBV15 and J is TRBJ2-1; a weak D match, TRBD2 (5 bases). V lost 0 bases and J lost 0, with 12 bases in between. Looked up from germline, CDR1 is LNHNV and CDR2 is YYDKDF (reference sequence). The CDR3 sequence is 17 residues long. CDR3 nucleotide sequence: TGTGCCACCAGCAGAGATCAGAACGGGGTCTCCTACAATGAGCAGTTCTTC. It specifies CATSRDQNGVSYNEQFF.

The table lists this clonotype with a few counts. The chain employs TRBV25-1 and TRBJ2-2; D is perhaps TRBD1 (5 bases). This CDR3 has 15 amino acids. The V and J ends lost 6 bases and 4 bases respectively, with 15 bases between them. Germline loops: CDR1 MGHDK, CDR2 SYGVNS. CDR3 sequence (DNA): TGTGCCAGCAGCCGCACGACAGCAACCACCGGGGAGCTGTTTTTT. It yields the protein CASSRTTATTGELFF.

This clonotype was detected ten times or more. V gene TRBV9 combines with J gene TRBJ2-6, with 12 bases identical to TRBD1. In germline, CDR1 is SGDLS, CDR2 YYNGEE. J was trimmed by 4 bases and V by 3 bases; bases with no gene match: 14. The CDR3 consists of 20 residues. CDR3 amino acids: CASSGSRDRGPLGGANVLTF. In DNA, the CDR3 is TGTGCCAGCAGCGGGTCCCGGGACAGGGGGCCTCTCGGCGGGGCCAACGTCCTGACTTTC. Variable domain in full (rest from reference TRBV9 and TRBJ2-6): DSGVTQTPKHLITATGQRVTLRCSPRSGDLSVYWYQQSLDQGLQFLIQYYNGEERAKGNILERFSAQQFPDLHSELNLSSLELGDSALYFCASSGSRDRGPLGGANVLTFGAGSRLTVL.

This clonotype was counted between two and nine times. The chain recombines TRBV29-1 with TRBJ2-3; no firm D call. Germline V gene lookup returns CDR1 SQVTM and CDR2 ANQGSEA. The V end was cut by 3 bases, the J end by 0 bases, with 7 bases between. The CDR3 runs to 13 residues. Here the CDR3 DNA reads TGCAGCGTTGAGAGGTCTAGCACAGATACGCAGTATTTT. This codes for CSVERSSTDTQYF.

This clonotype has a handful of counts. The rearrangement joins TRBV7-2 to TRBJ1-4; the D gene is possibly TRBD1 (6 bases). The germline CDR1 and CDR2 sequences are SGHTA and FQGNSA. The ends were cut back, 5 bases at V and 7 bases at J, with 14 bases in the middle. CDR3 length: 14 amino acids. DNA for the CDR3: TGTGCCAGCAGCGCGGGACACGTCCTTGAAAAACTGTTTTTT. Its translation: CASSAGHVLEKLFF.

The gene calls are TRBV20-1 and TRBJ1-1; no clear D. Trimming shortened V by 6 bases and J by 5 bases, and 22 bases separated the two germline ends. CDR3 length: 15 amino acids. In germline, CDR1 is DFQATT, CDR2 SNEGSKA (reference sequence). The CDR3, as DNA: TGCAGTGCCGCCCCGGGCGTCGAATTGGGGACTGAAGCTTTCTTT. Its translation: CSAAPGVELGTEAFF.

This clonotype was seen repeatedly, ten times or more. The chain couples TRBV4-2 to TRBJ2-3; 10 nucleotides line up with TRBD2. Trimming at V came to 0 bases and at J to 0 bases, leaving 12 bases not matched to a gene. Germline values: CDR1 LGHNA, CDR2 YNFKEQ. The CDR3 has 20 amino acids. CDR3 residues: CASSQELAGRLSSSTDTQYF. CDR3 bases: TGTGCCAGCAGCCAAGAACTAGCGGGGAGGCTATCCTCTAGCACAGATACGCAGTATTTT.

The chain links TRBV2 to TRBJ1-5; 10 bases align to TRBD1. The CDR3 is made up of 15 amino acids. J was trimmed by 2 bases and V by 6 bases; bases with no gene match: 4. The germline V gene encodes CDR1 SNHLY and CDR2 FYNNEI. Here the CDR3 reads CASRRQGAGNQPQHF. CDR3 nucleotides: TGTGCCAGCAGAAGACAGGGGGCCGGCAATCAGCCCCAGCATTTT.